Listed below are T cell receptor beta chains from one sample, sequenced in a study of T cell responses to AZD1222 COVID-19 vaccine. Only in-frame clones appear in the TCRdb table, and some are missing; sequencing was by immunoSEQ multiplex PCR. The top ten hold roughly 4.5% of the sample, which has 130,000 to 150,000 clones, roughly 80% seen once. The source material was peripheral blood, sampled on day 0 of MenACWY control vaccination. The receptors here all came from an adult in good health. The CDR3 runs from the conserved cysteine through the conserved F or W. The D gene is left open where the match is weak. Some rows have no size entry. The others give once, few or many, or a class for an expanded clone.

d_call clone_size j_call v_call cdr3_aa cdr3_nt
NA few TRBJ1-3 TRBV5-8 CASSLPGQRGNTIYF TGTGCCAGCAGCTTGCCCGGACAGCGTGGAAACACCATATATTTT
NA few TRBJ2-6 TRBV5-1 CASSWRTAGANVLTF TGCGCCAGCAGCTGGAGAACCGCCGGGGCCAACGTCCTGACTTTC
NA NA TRBJ2-4 TRBV4-1 CASSPRLPNIQYF TGCGCCAGCAGCCCTAGACTACCAAACATTCAGTACTTC
TRBD2 NA TRBJ2-5 TRBV19 CASSIWTSGAPRETQYF TGTGCCAGTAGTATATGGACTAGCGGTGCCCCCAGGGAGACCCAGTACTTC
NA NA TRBJ2-1 TRBV19 CASSLGPQVGNEQFF TGTGCCAGTAGTCTCGGCCCCCAGGTGGGGAATGAGCAGTTCTTC
TRBD2 few TRBJ2-1 TRBV4-2 CASRPTNRGVGNEQFF TGTGCCAGCAGACCTACTAATCGGGGGGTGGGCAATGAGCAGTTCTTC
TRBD1 few TRBJ1-3 TRBV28 CASRGGQARSGNTIYF TGTGCCAGCAGGGGGGGACAGGCCCGCTCTGGAAACACCATATATTTT
TRBD1 NA TRBJ2-2 TRBV7-9 CASSQGQGRLFGELFF TGTGCCAGCAGTCAAGGACAGGGGAGGTTGTTCGGGGAGCTGTTTTTT
NA once TRBJ2-2 TRBV28 CASSLYPGRNTGELFF TGTGCCAGCAGTTTATATCCAGGTCGGAACACCGGGGAGCTGTTTTTT
NA NA TRBJ1-2 TRBV6-5 CASSYRGYYGYTF TGTGCCAGCAGTTACCGGGGATACTATGGCTACACCTTC
NA NA TRBJ1-3 TRBV5-4 CASSLGDPGNTIYF TGTGCCAGCAGCTTGGGGGATCCTGGAAACACCATATATTTT
TRBD1 NA TRBJ1-4 TRBV5-6 CASSFRDRAGEKLFF TGTGCCAGCAGCTTCCGGGACAGGGCAGGTGAAAAACTGTTTTTT
TRBD2 NA TRBJ2-1 TRBV7-3 CASSLNAGGSYNEQFF TGTGCCAGCAGCTTAAATGCGGGGGGCTCCTACAATGAGCAGTTCTTC
TRBD1 NA TRBJ1-2 TRBV2 CASSGDRGLNYGYTF TGTGCCAGCAGTGGAGACAGGGGGCTTAACTATGGCTACACCTTC
NA NA TRBJ2-7 TRBV18 CASSPPTSYEQYF TGTGCCAGCTCTCCCCCCACCTCCTACGAGCAGTACTTC
NA NA TRBJ2-3 TRBV25-1 CASTEPGTDTQYF TGTGCCAGCACTGAACCGGGGACAGATACGCAGTATTTT
NA NA TRBJ2-1 TRBV11-2 CASSLDRRNYNEQFF TGTGCCAGCAGCTTGGACCGACGAAACTACAATGAGCAGTTCTTC
TRBD1 NA TRBJ1-2 TRBV3-1/TRBV3-2 CASSQDWQGAGGYTF TGTGCCAGCAGCCAAGATTGGCAGGGGGCGGGTGGCTACACCTTC
NA once TRBJ2-3 TRBV15 CATSRDSGRARDTQYF TGTGCCACCAGCAGAGATTCCGGCAGGGCAAGGGATACGCAGTATTTT
NA NA TRBJ2-4 TRBV5-8 CASSLAGQSDIQYF TGTGCCAGCAGCTTGGCGGGTCAGTCGGACATTCAGTACTTC
TRBD1 NA TRBJ1-1 TRBV20-1 CSASHRGLMNTEAFF TGCAGTGCTAGTCACAGGGGGTTAATGAACACTGAAGCTTTCTTT
NA NA TRBJ2-2 TRBV11-3 CASSLGGIGELFF TGTGCCAGCAGCTTAGGGGGTATCGGGGAGCTGTTTTTT
TRBD1 NA TRBJ2-7 TRBV9 CASSPLPGQGAYEQYF TGTGCCAGCAGCCCTCTCCCGGGACAGGGAGCCTACGAGCAGTACTTC
NA NA TRBJ2-2 TRBV10-1 CASSPLRGVAGELFF TGCGCCAGCAGTCCGCTTAGGGGAGTCGCCGGGGAGCTGTTTTTT